This TCR beta chain was identified during a study of blood T cell repertoires in COVID-19. The method was immunoSEQ multiplex PCR; TCRdb's version includes in-frame clones alone and lacks a portion of them. The sample has fewer than 350,000 clones; around 90% are singletons. This clone has only a few counts. The germline CDR1 and CDR2 sequences are MGHDK and SYGVNS. J lost 10 bases, V lost 2 bases, and 5 bases had no gene match. CDR3 length: 15 residues. Recovery among Cohort 3 donors was established by two negative PCRs, clearance, or symptom resolution. Source material: PBMCs or T cells enriched from blood (not recorded which). The receptor comes from a man aged 55 to 70 who had recovered from COVID-19. V and J are TRBV25-1 and TRBJ1-6; the match to TRBD1 covers 10 bases. CDR3 coding DNA: TGTGCCAGCAGTGAACGGGACAGGGGAGACTCACCCCTCCACTTT. It encodes CASSERDRGDSPLHF.